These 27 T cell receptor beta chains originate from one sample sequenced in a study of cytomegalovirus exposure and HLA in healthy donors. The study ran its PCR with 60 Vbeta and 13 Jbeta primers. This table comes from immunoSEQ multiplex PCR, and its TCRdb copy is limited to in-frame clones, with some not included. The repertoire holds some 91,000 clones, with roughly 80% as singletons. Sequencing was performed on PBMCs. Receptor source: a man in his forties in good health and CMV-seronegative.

CDR3 amino acids: CASTPTGTEAFF. The CDR3 nucleotides are TGTGCCAGCACACCGACAGGGACTGAAGCTTTCTTT. The rearrangement joins TRBV11-2 to TRBJ1-1; 7 bases match TRBD1. V was clipped by 7 bases and J by 5 bases; unmatched bases: 4. The CDR3 spans 12 residues. Looked up from germline, CDR1 is SGHAT and CDR2 is FQNNGV.

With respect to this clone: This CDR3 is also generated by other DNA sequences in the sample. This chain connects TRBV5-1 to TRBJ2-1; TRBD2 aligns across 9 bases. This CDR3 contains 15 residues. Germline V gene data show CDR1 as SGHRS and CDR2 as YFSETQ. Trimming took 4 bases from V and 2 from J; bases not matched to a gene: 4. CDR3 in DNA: TGCGCCAGCAGCAGTAGCGGGGGAACCTACAATGAGCAGTTCTTC. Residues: CASSSSGGTYNEQFF.

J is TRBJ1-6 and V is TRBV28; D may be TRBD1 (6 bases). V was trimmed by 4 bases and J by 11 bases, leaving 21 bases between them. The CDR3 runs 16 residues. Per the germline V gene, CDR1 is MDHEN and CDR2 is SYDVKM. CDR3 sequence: CASSWDTIDLRAPLHF. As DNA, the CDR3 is TGTGCCAGCAGTTGGGACACAATAGATCTTAGGGCACCCCTCCACTTT. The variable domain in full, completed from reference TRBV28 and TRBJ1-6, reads DVKVTQSSRYLVKRTGEKVFLECVQDMDHENMFWYRQDPGLGLRLIYFSYDVKMKEKGDIPEGYSVSREKKERFSLILESASTNQTSMYLCASSWDTIDLRAPLHFGNGTRLTVT.

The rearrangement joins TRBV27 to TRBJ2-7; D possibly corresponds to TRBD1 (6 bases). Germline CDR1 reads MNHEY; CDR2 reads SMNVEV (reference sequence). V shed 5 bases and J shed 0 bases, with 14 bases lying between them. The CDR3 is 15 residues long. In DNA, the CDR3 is TGTGCCAGCAGTCACATCCGGGACATCTCCTACGAGCAGTACTTC. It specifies CASSHIRDISYEQYF.

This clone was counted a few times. The CDR3 reads CASRKGRGSSNEKLFF. The CDR3 region has the DNA TGTGCCAGCAGGAAGGGGCGGGGGTCGTCTAATGAAAAACTGTTTTTT. This rearrangement joins TRBV21-1 to TRBJ1-4. TRBV21-1 is a recognized pseudogene. This CDR3 comprises 16 residues.

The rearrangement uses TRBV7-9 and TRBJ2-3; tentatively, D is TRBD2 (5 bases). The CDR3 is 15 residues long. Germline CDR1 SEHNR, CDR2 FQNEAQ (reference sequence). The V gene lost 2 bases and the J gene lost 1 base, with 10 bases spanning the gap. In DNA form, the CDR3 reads TGTGCCAGCAGCTTAATCCAGAGGGGCACAGATACGCAGTATTTT. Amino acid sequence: CASSLIQRGTDTQYF.

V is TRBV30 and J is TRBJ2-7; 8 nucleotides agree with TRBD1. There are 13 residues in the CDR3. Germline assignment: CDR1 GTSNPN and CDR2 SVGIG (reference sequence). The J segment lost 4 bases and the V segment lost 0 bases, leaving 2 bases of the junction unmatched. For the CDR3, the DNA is TGTGCCTGGAGTGTAGGGACAGGTTACGAGCAGTACTTC. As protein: CAWSVGTGYEQYF. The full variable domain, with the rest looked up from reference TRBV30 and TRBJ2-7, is SQTIHQWPATLVQPVGSPLSLECTVEGTSNPNLYWYRQAAGRGLQLLFYSVGIGQISSEVPQNLSASRPQDRQFILSSKKLLLSDSGFYLCAWSVGTGYEQYFGPGTRLTVT.

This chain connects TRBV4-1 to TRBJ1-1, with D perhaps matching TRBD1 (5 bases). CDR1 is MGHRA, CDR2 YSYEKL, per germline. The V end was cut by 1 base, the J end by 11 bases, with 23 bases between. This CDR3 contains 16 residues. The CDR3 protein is CASSQAPLGVRFMAFF. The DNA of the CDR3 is TGCGCCAGCAGCCAAGCGCCCCTAGGGGTCCGTTTTATGGCTTTCTTT.

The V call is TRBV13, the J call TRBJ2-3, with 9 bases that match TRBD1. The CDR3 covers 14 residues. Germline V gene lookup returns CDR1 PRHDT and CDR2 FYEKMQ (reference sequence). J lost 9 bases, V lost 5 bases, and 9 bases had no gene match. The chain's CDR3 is CASSPKQGAGTQYF. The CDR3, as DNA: TGTGCCAGCAGCCCTAAACAGGGGGCTGGAACGCAGTATTTT.

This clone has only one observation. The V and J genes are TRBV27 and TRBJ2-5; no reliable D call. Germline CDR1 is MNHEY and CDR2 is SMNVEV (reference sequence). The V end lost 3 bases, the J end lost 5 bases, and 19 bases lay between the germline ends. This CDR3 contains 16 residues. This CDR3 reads CASSFTSPVPKETQYF. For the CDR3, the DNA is TGTGCCAGCAGTTTCACATCCCCCGTCCCGAAGGAGACCCAGTACTTC.

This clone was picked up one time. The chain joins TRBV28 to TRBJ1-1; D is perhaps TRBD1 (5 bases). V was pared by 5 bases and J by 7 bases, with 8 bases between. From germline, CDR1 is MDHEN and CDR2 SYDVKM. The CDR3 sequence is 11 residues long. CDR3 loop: CASSRGLEAFF. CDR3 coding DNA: TGTGCCAGCAGTCGGGGACTTGAAGCTTTCTTT.

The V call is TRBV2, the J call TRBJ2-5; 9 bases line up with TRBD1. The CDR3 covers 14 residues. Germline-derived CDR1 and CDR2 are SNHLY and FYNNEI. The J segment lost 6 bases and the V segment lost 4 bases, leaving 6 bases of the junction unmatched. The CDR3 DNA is TGTGCCAGCAGTGTAGGGACAGGGATTAAGACCCAGTACTTC. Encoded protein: CASSVGTGIKTQYF.

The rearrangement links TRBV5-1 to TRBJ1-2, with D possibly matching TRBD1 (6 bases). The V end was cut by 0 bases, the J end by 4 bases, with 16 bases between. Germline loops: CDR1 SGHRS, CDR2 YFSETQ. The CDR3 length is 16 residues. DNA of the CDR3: TGCGCCAGCAGCTTGGGGGCAGGGGATGTCGCCTATGGCTACACCTTC. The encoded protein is CASSLGAGDVAYGYTF.

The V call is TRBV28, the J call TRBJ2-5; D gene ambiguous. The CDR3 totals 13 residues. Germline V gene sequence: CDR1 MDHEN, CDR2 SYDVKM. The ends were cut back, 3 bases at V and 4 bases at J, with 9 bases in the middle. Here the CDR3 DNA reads TGTGCCAGCAGTTTCCCAAATTCAGAGACCCAGTACTTC. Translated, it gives CASSFPNSETQYF.

The CDR3: CASSTRQGANEKLFF. DNA of the CDR3: TGTGCCAGTAGTACTCGACAGGGGGCTAATGAAAAACTGTTTTTT. The chain couples TRBV19 to TRBJ1-4; 9 nucleotides line up with TRBD1. The CDR3 contains 15 residues. Germline CDR1 is LNHDA and CDR2 is SQIVND (reference sequence). Unmatched junction bases numbered 3, after V lost 4 bases and J lost 3 bases.

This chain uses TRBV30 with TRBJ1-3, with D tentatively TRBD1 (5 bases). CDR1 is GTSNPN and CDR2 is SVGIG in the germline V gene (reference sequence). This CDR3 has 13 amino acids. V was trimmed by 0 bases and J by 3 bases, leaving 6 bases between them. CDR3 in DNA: TGTGCCTGGAGTGTAAGGGGTGGAAACACCATATATTTT. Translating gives CAWSVRGGNTIYF.

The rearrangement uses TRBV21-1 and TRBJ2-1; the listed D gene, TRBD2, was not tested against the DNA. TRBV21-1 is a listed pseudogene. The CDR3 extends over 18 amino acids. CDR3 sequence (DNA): TGTGCCAGCAGCAAGGATAGGTTGGGAGGCGCCCATCCGCCAGAGCAGTTCTTC. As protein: CASSKDRLGGAHPPEQFF.

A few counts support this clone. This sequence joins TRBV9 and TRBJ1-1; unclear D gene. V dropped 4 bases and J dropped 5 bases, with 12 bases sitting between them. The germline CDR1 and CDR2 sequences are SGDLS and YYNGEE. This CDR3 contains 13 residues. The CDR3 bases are TGTGCCAGCAGCTTATCGACATTTACTGAAGCTTTCTTT. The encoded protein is CASSLSTFTEAFF.

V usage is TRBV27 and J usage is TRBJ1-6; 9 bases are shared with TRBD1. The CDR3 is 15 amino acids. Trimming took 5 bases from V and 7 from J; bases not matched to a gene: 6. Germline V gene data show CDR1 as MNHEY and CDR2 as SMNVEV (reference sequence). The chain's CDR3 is CASSTGTGMNSPLHF. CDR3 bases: TGTGCCAGCAGTACCGGGACAGGGATGAATTCACCCCTCCACTTT.

CDR3 nucleotide sequence: TGTGCCAGCAGAATAGGGACTAGCGGGGGGACAGATACGCAGTATTTT. This gives the protein CASRIGTSGGTDTQYF. V usage is TRBV27 and J usage is TRBJ2-3, with 15 bases aligning to TRBD2. Germline assignment: CDR1 MNHEY and CDR2 SMNVEV (reference sequence). The CDR3 spans 16 residues. With V trimmed by 6 bases and J by 3 bases, 4 bases remained unmatched.

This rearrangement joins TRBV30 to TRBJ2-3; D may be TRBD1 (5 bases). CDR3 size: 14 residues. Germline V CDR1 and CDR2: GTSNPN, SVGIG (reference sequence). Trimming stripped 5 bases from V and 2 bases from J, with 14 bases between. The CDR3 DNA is TGTGCCTGGTTGACAGAATCATACACAGATACGCAGTATTTT. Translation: CAWLTESYTDTQYF.

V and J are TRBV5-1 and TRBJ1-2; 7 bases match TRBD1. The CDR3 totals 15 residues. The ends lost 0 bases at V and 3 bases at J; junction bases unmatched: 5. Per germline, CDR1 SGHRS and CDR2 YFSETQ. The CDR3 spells CASSLAAGGDYGYTF. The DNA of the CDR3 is TGCGCCAGCAGCTTGGCAGCAGGGGGTGACTATGGCTACACCTTC.

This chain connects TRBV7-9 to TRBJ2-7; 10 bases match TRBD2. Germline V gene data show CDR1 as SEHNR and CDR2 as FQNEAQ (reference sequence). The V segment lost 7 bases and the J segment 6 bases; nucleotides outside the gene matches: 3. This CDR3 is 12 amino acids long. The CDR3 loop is CASNPSGGEQYF. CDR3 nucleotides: TGTGCCAGCAACCCTAGCGGGGGCGAGCAGTACTTC.

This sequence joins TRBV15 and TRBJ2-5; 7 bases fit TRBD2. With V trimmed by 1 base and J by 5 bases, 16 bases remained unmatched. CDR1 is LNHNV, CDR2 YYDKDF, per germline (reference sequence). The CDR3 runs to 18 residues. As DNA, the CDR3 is TGTGCCACCAGCAGAGGGCTGTCCGGGAACCTCGGGGGGGAGACCCAGTACTTC. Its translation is CATSRGLSGNLGGETQYF.

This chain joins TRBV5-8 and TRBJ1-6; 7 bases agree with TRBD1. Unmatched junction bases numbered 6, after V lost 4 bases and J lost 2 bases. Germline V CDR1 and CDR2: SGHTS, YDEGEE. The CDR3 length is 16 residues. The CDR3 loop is CASSRQGTAYNSPLHF. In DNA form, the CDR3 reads TGTGCCAGCAGCCGACAAGGGACAGCCTATAATTCACCCCTCCACTTT.

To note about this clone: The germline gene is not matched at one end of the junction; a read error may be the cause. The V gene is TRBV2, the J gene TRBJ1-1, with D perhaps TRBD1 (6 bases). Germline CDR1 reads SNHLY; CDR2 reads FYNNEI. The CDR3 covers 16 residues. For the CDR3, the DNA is TGTGCCAGCAATGGTTACAGGGAGAGGATGAACACTAAAGCTTTCTTT. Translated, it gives CASNGYRERMNTKAFF.

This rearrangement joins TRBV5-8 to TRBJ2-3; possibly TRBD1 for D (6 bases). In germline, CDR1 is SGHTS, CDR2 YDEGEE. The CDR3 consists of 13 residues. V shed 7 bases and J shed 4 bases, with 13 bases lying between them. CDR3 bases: TGTGCCAGCTCGATTACAGGGTCAGATACGCAGTATTTT. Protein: CASSITGSDTQYF.